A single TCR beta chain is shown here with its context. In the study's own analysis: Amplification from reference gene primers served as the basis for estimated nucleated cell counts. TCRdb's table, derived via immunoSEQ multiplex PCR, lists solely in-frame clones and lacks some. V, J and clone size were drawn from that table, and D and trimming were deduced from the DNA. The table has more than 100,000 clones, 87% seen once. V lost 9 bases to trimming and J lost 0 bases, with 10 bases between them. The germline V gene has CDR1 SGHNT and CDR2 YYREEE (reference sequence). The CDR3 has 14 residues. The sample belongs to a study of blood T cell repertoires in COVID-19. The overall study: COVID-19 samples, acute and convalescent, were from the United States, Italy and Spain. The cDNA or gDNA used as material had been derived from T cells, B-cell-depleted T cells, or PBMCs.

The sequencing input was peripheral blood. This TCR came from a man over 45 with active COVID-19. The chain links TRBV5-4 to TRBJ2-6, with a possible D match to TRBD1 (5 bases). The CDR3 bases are TGTGCCACGTCACAGGCCTCTGGGGCCAACGTCCTGACTTTC. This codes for CATSQASGANVLTF.